Here is one TCR beta chain with its context. What it binds is not known. With 9 bases removed from V and 7 bases from J, the gap between germline ends came to 28 bases. The CDR3 is made up of 16 amino acids. CDR1 is SGHTA, CDR2 FQGNSA, per germline. Autoimmune disease history or systemic immunosuppression disqualified patients. These data originate in a study of OX40 agonist ivuxolimab in advanced cancers. Study-level points and caveats: The work left the antigen specificity of expanded peripheral T cells undetermined.

This table comes from immunoSEQ multiplex PCR, and its TCRdb copy is limited to in-frame clones, with some not included. The top ten clones hold roughly a third of a sample with tens of thousands of clones, roughly 77% of them seen once. The material was CD4+ or CD8+ T cells sorted from blood, obtained in a trial of the OX40 agonist ivuxolimab. This clonotype was obtained from an adult with an advanced solid tumor such as melanoma, head and neck, liver or kidney cancer. The chain links TRBV7-2 to TRBJ2-7, with D perhaps being TRBD1 or TRBD2 (5 bases each). The DNA of the CDR3 is TGTGCCAGGGACTGCCGATGGGGCCAATCTGGGTGTGAGCAGTACTTC. Translation: CARDCRWGQSGCEQYF.